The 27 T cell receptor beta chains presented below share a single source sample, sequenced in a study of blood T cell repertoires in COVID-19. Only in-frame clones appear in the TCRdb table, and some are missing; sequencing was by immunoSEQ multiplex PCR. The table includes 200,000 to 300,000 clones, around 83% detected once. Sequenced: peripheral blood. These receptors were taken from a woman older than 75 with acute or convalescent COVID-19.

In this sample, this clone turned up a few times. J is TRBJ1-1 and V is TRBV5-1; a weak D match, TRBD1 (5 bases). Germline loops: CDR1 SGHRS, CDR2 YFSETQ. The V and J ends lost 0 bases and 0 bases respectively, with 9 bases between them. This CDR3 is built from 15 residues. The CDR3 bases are TGCGCCAGCAGCTTGGTTGGACAAATGAACACTGAAGCTTTCTTT. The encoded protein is CASSLVGQMNTEAFF.

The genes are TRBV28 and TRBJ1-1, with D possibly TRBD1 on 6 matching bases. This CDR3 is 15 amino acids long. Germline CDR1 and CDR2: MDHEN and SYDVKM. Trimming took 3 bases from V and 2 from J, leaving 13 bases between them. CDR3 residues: CASSFGRGYNTEAFF. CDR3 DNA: TGTGCCAGCAGTTTCGGCAGGGGCTATAACACTGAAGCTTTCTTT.

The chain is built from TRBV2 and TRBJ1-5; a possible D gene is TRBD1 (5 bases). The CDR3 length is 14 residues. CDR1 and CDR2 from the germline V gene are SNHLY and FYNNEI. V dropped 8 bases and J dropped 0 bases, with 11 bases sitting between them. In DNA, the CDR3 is TGTGCCAGCCAGCTAGGGGATAGCAATCAGCCCCAGCATTTT. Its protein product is CASQLGDSNQPQHF.

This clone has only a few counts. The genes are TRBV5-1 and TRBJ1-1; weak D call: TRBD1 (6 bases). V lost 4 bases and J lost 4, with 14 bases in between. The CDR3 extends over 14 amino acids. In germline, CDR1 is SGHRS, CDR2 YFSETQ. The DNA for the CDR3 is TGCGCCAGCAGCCCACCCAGGGGAAGCACTGAAGCTTTCTTT. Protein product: CASSPPRGSTEAFF.

DNA for the CDR3: TGTGCCAGCAGTTTGACAGGGGGCAACACCGGGGAGCTGTTTTTT. This sequence encodes CASSLTGGNTGELFF. The V gene is TRBV6-6, the J gene TRBJ2-2; 10 bases are a match to TRBD1. After removal of 4 bases from V and 2 bases from J, the junction contained 1 base not matched to a gene. CDR1 and CDR2 from the germline V gene are MNHNY and SVGAGI (reference sequence). The CDR3 is 15 amino acids.

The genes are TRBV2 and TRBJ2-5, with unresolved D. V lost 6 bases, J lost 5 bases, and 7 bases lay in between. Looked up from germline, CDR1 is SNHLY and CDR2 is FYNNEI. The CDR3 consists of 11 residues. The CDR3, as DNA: TGTGCCAGCAGAACGCAGGAGACCCAGTACTTC. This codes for CASRTQETQYF.

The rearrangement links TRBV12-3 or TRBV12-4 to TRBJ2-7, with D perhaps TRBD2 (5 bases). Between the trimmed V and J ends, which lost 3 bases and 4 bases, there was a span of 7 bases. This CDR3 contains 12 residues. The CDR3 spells CASSFSGYEQYF. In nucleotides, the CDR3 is TGTGCCAGCAGTTTTTCGGGATACGAGCAGTACTTC.

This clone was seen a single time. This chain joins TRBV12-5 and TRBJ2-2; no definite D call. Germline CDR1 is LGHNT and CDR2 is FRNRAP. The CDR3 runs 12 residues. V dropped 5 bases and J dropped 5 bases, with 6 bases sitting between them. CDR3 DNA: TGTGCTAGTGGTCTGAGGACCGGGGAGCTGTTTTTT. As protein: CASGLRTGELFF.

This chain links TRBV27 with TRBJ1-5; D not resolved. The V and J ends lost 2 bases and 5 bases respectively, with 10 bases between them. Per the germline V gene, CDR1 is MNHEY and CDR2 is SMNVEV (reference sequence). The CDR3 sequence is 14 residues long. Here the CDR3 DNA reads TGTGCCAGCAGTTTAGCCGGGTATGATCAGCCCCAGCATTTT. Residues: CASSLAGYDQPQHF.

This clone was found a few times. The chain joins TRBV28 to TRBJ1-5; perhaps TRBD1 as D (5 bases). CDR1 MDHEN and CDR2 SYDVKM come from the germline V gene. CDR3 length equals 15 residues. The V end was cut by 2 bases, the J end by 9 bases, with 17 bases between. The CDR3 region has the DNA TGTGCCAGCAGTTTAGGAGGGGCACAATCAGGGCCCCAGCATTTT. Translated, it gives CASSLGGAQSGPQHF.

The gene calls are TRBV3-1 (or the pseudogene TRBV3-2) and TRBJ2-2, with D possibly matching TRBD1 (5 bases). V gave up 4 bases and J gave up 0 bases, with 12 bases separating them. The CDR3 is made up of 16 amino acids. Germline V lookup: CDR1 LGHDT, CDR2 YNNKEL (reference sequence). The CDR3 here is CASSPQGFTNTGELFF. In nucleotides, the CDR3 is TGTGCCAGCAGCCCCCAGGGATTCACGAACACCGGGGAGCTGTTTTTT.

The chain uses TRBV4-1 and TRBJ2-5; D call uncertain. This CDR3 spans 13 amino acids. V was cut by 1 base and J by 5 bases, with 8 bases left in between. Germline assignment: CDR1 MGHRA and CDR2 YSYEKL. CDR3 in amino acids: CASSQVLRETQYF. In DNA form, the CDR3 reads TGCGCCAGCAGCCAAGTTTTGAGGGAGACCCAGTACTTC.

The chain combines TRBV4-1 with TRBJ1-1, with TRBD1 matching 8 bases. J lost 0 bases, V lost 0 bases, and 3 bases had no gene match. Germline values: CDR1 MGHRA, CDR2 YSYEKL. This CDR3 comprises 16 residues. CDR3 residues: CASSQDWDRLNTEAFF. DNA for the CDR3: TGCGCCAGCAGCCAAGATTGGGACAGGTTGAACACTGAAGCTTTCTTT.

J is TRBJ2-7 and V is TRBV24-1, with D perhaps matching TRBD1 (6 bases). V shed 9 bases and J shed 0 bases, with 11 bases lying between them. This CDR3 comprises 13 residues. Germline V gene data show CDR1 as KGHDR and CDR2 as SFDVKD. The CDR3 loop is CATSGTNSYEQYF. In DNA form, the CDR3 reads TGTGCCACCTCCGGGACAAACTCCTACGAGCAGTACTTC.

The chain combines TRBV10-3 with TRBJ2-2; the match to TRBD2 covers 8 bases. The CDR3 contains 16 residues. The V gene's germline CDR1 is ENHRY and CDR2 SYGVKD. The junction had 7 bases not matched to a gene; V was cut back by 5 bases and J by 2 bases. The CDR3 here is CAISPRRTSNTGELFF. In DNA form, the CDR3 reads TGTGCCATCAGTCCACGTCGGACTAGCAACACCGGGGAGCTGTTTTTT.

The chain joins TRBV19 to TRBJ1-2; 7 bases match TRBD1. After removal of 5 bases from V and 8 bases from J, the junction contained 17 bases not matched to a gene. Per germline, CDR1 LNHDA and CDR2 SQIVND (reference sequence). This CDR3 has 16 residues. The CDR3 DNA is TGTGCCAGTAGTCGGGGTACAGGGGCGGGGATAAACGGCTACACCTTC. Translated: CASSRGTGAGINGYTF.

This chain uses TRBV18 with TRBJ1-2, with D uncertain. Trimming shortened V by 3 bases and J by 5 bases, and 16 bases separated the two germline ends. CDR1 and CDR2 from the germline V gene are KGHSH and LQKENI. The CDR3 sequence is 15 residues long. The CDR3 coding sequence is TGTGCCAGCTCACCTACCCAGGCGCGAGGGTATGGCTACACCTTC. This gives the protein CASSPTQARGYGYTF.

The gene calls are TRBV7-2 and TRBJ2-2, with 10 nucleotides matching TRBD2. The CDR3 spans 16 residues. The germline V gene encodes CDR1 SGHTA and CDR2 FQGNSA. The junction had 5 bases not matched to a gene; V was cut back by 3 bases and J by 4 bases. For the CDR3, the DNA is TGTGCCAGCAGCTTTATAGCGGGGGGTACCACCGGGGAGCTGTTTTTT. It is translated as CASSFIAGGTTGELFF.

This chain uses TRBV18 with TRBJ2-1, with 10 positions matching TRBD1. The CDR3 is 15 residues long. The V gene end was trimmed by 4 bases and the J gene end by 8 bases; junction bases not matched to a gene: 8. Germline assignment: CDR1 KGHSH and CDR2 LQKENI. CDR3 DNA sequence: TGTGCCAGCTCACGGAGGACAGGGGGAGAAGATGAGCAGTTCTTC. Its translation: CASSRRTGGEDEQFF.

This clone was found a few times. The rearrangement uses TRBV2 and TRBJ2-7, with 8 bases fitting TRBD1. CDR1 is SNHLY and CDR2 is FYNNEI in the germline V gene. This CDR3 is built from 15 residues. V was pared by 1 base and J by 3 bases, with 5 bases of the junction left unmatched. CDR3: CASSEGTGIGYEQYF. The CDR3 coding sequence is TGTGCCAGCAGTGAAGGGACAGGGATCGGCTACGAGCAGTACTTC.

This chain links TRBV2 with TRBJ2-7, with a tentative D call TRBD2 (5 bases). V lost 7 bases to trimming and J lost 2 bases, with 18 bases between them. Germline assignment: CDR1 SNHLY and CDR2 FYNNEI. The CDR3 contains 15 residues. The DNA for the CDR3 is TGTGCCAGCATCCCGGGGAACCTAGCAACCTACGAGCAGTACTTC. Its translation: CASIPGNLATYEQYF.

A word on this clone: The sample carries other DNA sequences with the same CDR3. The CDR3: CASSPQGNTEAFF. The CDR3 DNA reads as TGTGCCAGCAGCCCACAGGGGAACACTGAAGCTTTCTTT. The V gene is TRBV12-3 or TRBV12-4, the J gene TRBJ1-1; tentative D call: TRBD1 (6 bases). V lost 6 bases, J lost 1 base, and 9 bases lay in between. The CDR3 is made up of 13 amino acids.

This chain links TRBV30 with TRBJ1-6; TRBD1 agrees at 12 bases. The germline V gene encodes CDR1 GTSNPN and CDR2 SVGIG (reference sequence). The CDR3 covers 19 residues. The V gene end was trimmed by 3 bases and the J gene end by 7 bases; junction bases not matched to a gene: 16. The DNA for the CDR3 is TGTGCCTGGAGGCCGCCGGGACAGGGGGCTATTGGGGGCAATTCACCCCTCCACTTT. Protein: CAWRPPGQGAIGGNSPLHF.

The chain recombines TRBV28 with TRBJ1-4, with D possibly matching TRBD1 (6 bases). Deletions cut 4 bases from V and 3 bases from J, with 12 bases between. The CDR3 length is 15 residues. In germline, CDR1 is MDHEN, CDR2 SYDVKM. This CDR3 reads CASSSLGAANEKLFF. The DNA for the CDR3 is TGTGCCAGCAGTTCGCTGGGGGCGGCTAATGAAAAACTGTTTTTT.

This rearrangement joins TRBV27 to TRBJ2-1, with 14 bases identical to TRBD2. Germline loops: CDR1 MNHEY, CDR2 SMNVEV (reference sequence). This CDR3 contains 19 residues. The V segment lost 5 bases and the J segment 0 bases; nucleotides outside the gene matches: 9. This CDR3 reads CASSPQTSGGVRSYNEQFF. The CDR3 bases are TGTGCCAGCAGTCCACAGACTAGCGGGGGGGTCCGCTCCTACAATGAGCAGTTCTTC.

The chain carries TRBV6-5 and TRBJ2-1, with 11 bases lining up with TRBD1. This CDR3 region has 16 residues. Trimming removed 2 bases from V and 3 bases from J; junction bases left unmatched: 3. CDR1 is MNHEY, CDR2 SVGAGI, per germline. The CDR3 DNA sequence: TGTGCCAGCAGTTACCGGACAGGGGGCGTCTACAATGAGCAGTTCTTC. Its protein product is CASSYRTGGVYNEQFF.

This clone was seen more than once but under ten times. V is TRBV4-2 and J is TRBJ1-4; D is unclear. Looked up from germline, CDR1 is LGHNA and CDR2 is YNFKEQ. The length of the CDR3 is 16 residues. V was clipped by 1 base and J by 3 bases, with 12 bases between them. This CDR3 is CASSQVGLTANEKLFF. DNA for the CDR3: TGTGCCAGCAGCCAAGTCGGACTTACGGCTAATGAAAAACTGTTTTTT.